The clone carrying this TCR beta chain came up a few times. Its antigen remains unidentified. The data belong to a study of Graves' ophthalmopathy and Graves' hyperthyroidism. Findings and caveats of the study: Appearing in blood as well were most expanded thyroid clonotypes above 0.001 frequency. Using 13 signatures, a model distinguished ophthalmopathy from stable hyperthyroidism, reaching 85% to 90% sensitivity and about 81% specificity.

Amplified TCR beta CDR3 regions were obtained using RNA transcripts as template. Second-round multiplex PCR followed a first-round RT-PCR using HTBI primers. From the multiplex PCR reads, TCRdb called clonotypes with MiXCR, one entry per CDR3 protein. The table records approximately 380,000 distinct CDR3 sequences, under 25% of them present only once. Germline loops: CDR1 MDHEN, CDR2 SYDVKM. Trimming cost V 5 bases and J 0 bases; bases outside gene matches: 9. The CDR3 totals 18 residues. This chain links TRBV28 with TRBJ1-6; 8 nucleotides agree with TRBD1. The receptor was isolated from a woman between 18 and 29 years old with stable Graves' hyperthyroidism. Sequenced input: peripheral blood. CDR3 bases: TGTGCCAGCAGTCCGGACAGGGCGGCCCGCTCCTATAATTCACCCCTCCACTTT. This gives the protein CASSPDRAARSYNSPLHF.